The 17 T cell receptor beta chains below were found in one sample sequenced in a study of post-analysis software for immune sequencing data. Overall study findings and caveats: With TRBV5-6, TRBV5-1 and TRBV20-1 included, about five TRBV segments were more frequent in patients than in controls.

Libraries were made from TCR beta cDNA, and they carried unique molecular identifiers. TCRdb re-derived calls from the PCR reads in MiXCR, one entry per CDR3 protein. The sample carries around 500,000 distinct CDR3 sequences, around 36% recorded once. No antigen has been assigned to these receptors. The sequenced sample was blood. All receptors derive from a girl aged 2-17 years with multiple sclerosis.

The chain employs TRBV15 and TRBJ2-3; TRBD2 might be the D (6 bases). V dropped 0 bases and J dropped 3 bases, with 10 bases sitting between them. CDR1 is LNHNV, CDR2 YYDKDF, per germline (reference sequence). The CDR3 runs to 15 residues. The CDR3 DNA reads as TGTGCCACCAGCAGAGATGGAGGGGCAACAGATACGCAGTATTTT. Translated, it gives CATSRDGGATDTQYF.

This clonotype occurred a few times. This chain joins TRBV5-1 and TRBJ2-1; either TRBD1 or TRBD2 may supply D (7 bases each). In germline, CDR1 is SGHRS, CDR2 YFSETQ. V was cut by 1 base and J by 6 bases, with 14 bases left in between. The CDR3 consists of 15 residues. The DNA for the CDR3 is TGCGCCAGCAGCTTGTCCCCAGGGGGGGCCAATGAGCAGTTCTTC. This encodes CASSLSPGGANEQFF.

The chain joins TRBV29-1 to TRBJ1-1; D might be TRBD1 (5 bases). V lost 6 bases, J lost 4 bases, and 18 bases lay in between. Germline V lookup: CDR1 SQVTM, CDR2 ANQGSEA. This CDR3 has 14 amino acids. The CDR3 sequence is CSVAIRLGPTEAFF. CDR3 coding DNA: TGCAGCGTGGCGATCCGACTGGGGCCCACTGAAGCTTTCTTT.

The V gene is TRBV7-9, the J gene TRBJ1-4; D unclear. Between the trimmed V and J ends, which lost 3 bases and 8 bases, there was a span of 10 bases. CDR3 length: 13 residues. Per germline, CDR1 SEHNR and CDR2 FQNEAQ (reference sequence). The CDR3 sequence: CASSFLSSEKLFF. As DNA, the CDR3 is TGTGCCAGCAGCTTCCTCTCGAGCGAAAAACTGTTTTTT.

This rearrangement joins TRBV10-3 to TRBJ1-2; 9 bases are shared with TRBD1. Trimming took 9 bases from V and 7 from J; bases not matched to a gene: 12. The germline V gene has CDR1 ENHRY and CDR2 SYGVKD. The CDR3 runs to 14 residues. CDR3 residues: CAITGGQGSGGYTF. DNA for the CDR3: TGTGCCATTACCGGGGGACAGGGTAGTGGTGGCTACACCTTC.

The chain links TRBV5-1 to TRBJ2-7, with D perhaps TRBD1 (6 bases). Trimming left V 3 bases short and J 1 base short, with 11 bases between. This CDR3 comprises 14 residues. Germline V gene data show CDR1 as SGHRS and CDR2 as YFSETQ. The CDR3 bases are TGCGCCAGCAGCTCTCGGGACACATCCTACGAGCAGTACTTC. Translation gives CASSSRDTSYEQYF.

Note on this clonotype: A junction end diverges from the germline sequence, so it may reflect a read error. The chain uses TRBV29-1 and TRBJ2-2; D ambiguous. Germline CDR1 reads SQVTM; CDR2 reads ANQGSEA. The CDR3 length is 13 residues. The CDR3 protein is CGVRSISAGELFF. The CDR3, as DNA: TGCGGCGTGAGAAGTATATCTGCCGGGGAGCTGTTTTTT.

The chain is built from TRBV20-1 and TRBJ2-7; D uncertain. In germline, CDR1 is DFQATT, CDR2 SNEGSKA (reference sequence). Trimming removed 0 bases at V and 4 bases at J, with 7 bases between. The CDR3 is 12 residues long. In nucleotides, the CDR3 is TGCAGTGCTAGAGATGGCCAATACGAGCAGTACTTC. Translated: CSARDGQYEQYF.

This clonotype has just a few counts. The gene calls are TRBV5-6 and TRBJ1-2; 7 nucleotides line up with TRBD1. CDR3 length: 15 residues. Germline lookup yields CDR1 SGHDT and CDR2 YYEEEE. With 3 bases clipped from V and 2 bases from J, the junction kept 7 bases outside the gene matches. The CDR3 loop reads CASSSLLQGNYGYTF. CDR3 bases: TGTGCCAGCAGCTCTCTCCTACAGGGGAACTATGGCTACACCTTC.

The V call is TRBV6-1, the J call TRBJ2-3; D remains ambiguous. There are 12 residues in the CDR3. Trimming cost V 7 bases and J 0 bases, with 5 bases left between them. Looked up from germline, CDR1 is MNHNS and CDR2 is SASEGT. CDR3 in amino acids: CASTSSTDTQYF. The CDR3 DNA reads TGTGCCAGCACCTCTAGCACAGATACGCAGTATTTT.

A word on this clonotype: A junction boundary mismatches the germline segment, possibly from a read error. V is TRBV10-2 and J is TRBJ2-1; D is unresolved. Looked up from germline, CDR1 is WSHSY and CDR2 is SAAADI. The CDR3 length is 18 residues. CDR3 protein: CASSGTIDPPIIYNEQLF. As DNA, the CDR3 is TGCGCCAGCAGTGGCACTATCGACCCACCAATAATATACAATGAGCAGCTCTTC.

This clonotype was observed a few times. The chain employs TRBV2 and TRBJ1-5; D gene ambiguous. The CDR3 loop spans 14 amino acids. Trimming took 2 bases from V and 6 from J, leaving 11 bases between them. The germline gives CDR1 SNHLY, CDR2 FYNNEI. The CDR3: CASSESLKAQPQHF. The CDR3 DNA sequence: TGTGCCAGCAGTGAATCCCTGAAGGCTCAGCCCCAGCATTTT.

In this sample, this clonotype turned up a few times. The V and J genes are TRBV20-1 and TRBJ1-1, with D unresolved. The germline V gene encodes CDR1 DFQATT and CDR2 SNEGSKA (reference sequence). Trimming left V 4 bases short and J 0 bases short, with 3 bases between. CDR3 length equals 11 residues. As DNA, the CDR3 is TGCAGTGCTAAAATGAACACTGAAGCTTTCTTT. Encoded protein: CSAKMNTEAFF.

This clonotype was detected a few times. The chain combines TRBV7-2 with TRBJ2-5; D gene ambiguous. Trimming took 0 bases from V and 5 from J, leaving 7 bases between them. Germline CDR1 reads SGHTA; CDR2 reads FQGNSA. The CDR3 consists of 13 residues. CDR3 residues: CASSLAGLETQYF. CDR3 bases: TGTGCCAGCAGCTTAGCAGGGCTGGAGACCCAGTACTTC.

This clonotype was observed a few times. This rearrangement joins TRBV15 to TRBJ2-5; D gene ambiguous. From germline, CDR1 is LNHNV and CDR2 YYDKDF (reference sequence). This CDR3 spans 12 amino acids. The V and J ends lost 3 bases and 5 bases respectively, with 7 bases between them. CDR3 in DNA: TGTGCCACCAGCAGGGGTTGGGAGACCCAGTACTTC. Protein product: CATSRGWETQYF.

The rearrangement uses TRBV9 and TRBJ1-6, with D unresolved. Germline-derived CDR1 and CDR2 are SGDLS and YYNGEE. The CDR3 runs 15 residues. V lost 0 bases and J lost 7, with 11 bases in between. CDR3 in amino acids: CASSVGRGANSPLHF. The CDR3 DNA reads TGTGCCAGCAGCGTAGGCCGGGGAGCAAATTCACCCCTCCACTTT. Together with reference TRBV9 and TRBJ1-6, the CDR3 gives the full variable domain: DSGVTQTPKHLITATGQRVTLRCSPRSGDLSVYWYQQSLDQGLQFLIQYYNGEERAKGNILERFSAQQFPDLHSELNLSSLELGDSALYFCASSVGRGANSPLHFGNGTRLTVT.

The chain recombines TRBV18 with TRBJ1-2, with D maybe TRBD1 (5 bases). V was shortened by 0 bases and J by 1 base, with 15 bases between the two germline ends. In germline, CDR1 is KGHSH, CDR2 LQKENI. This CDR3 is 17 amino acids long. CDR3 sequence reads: CASSPPGRNQLNYGYTF. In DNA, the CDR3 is TGTGCCAGCTCACCACCGGGACGGAATCAACTTAACTATGGCTACACCTTC.